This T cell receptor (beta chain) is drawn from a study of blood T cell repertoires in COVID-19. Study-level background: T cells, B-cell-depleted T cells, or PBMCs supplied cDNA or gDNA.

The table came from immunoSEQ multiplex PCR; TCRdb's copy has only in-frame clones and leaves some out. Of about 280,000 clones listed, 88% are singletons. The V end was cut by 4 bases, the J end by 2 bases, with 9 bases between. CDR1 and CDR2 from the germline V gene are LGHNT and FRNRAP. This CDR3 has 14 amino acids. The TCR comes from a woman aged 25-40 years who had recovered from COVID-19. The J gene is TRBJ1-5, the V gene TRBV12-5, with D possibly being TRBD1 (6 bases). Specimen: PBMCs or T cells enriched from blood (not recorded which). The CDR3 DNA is TGTGCTAGTGGTTCAGGGGTTGGCAATCAGCCCCAGCATTTT. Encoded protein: CASGSGVGNQPQHF.